The rows below give T cell receptor beta chains drawn from one sample of a study of T cell responses to AZD1222 COVID-19 vaccine. Produced via immunoSEQ multiplex PCR; TCRdb's table is partial and in-frame only. Among about 150,000 clones, approximately 92% were seen once, and the ten largest hold roughly 6.9%. Sequencing was performed on peripheral blood, taken on day 0 of AZD1222 vaccination. The receptors were gathered from an adult in good health. CDR3s include the opening cysteine and the closing phenylalanine or tryptophan. The D gene is left open where the match is weak. Clone size is not always given. Where it is, it says once, few, many or a class for expanded clones.

v_call: TRBV5-1
clone_size: .
d_call: .
j_call: TRBJ1-4
cdr3_aa: CASRPASLNEKLFF
cdr3_nt: TGCGCCAGCAGACCAGCGAGTCTTAATGAAAAACTGTTTTTT

v_call: TRBV19
clone_size: .
d_call: .
j_call: TRBJ1-4
cdr3_aa: CASSEVSGPSITGLFF
cdr3_nt: TGTGCCAGTAGTGAGGTCTCCGGACCGTCCATCACAGGACTGTTTTTT

v_call: TRBV5-1
clone_size: .
d_call: TRBD1
j_call: TRBJ1-2
cdr3_aa: CASSLTGTASYGYTF
cdr3_nt: TGCGCCAGCAGCTTGACCGGGACAGCCTCTTATGGCTACACCTTC

v_call: TRBV3-1/TRBV3-2
clone_size: once
d_call: .
j_call: TRBJ1-1
cdr3_aa: CASSRAGQNTEAFF
cdr3_nt: TGTGCCAGCAGCCGTGCAGGACAGAACACTGAAGCTTTCTTT

v_call: TRBV15
clone_size: .
d_call: .
j_call: TRBJ1-2
cdr3_aa: CATSDLLRRAFSIYGYTF
cdr3_nt: TGTGCCACCAGCGACTTACTCCGTAGGGCGTTTTCCATCTATGGCTACACCTTC

v_call: TRBV12-3/TRBV12-4
clone_size: .
d_call: .
j_call: TRBJ2-1
cdr3_aa: CASKGPNEQFF
cdr3_nt: TGTGCCAGCAAGGGTCCCAATGAGCAGTTCTTC

v_call: TRBV6-2/TRBV6-3
clone_size: .
d_call: TRBD1
j_call: TRBJ2-2
cdr3_aa: CASSYSSRLRDRDGNTGELFF
cdr3_nt: TGTGCCAGCAGTTACTCCTCTCGGCTCCGGGACAGGGACGGGAACACCGGGGAGCTGTTTTTT

v_call: TRBV7-2
clone_size: .
d_call: .
j_call: TRBJ2-7
cdr3_aa: CASSFLLVRSSYEQYF
cdr3_nt: TGTGCCAGCAGCTTTTTACTAGTTCGGAGCTCCTACGAGCAGTACTTC

v_call: TRBV2
clone_size: few
d_call: .
j_call: TRBJ1-5
cdr3_aa: CASSEAGGNQPQHF
cdr3_nt: TGTGCCAGCAGTGAAGCAGGGGGCAATCAGCCCCAGCATTTT

v_call: TRBV11-1
clone_size: once
d_call: TRBD1
j_call: TRBJ2-7
cdr3_aa: CASSEIGTDPYEQYF
cdr3_nt: TGTGCCAGCAGCGAAATAGGGACAGATCCCTACGAGCAGTACTTC

v_call: TRBV7-2
clone_size: few
d_call: .
j_call: TRBJ1-1
cdr3_aa: CASSLVRGNTEAFF
cdr3_nt: TGTGCCAGCAGCTTAGTGAGGGGGAACACTGAAGCTTTCTTT

v_call: TRBV7-7
clone_size: .
d_call: TRBD1
j_call: TRBJ2-2
cdr3_aa: CASSPGTGNTGELFF
cdr3_nt: TGTGCTAGCAGCCCCGGGACAGGAAACACCGGGGAGCTGTTTTTT

v_call: TRBV6-1
clone_size: .
d_call: .
j_call: TRBJ1-2
cdr3_aa: CASSEGTPTYGYTF
cdr3_nt: TGTGCCAGCAGTGAAGGGACGCCGACTTATGGCTACACCTTC

v_call: TRBV5-4
clone_size: few
d_call: TRBD1
j_call: TRBJ1-1
cdr3_aa: CASSIGTGVINTEAFF
cdr3_nt: TGTGCCAGCAGCATAGGGACAGGGGTAATAAACACTGAAGCTTTCTTT

v_call: TRBV18
clone_size: .
d_call: .
j_call: TRBJ2-1
cdr3_aa: CASSPELAFTIQQFF
cdr3_nt: TGTGCCAGCTCACCCGAACTAGCTTTTACAATTCAGCAGTTCTTC

v_call: TRBV2
clone_size: once
d_call: .
j_call: TRBJ2-3
cdr3_aa: CASSGTVTQYF
cdr3_nt: TGTGCCAGCAGTGGGACGGTTACGCAGTATTTT

v_call: TRBV27
clone_size: once
d_call: TRBD1
j_call: TRBJ1-2
cdr3_aa: CASSLRQGVWGYTF
cdr3_nt: TGTGCCAGCAGTTTAAGACAGGGAGTGTGGGGCTACACCTTC

v_call: TRBV2
clone_size: .
d_call: .
j_call: TRBJ2-2
cdr3_aa: CASMVGTGELFF
cdr3_nt: TGTGCCAGCATGGTCGGCACCGGGGAGCTGTTTTTT

v_call: TRBV28
clone_size: .
d_call: TRBD2
j_call: TRBJ2-7
cdr3_aa: CASSTPGLANYEQYF
cdr3_nt: TGTGCCAGCAGTACTCCGGGACTAGCGAACTACGAGCAGTACTTC

v_call: TRBV14
clone_size: once
d_call: .
j_call: TRBJ1-5
cdr3_aa: CASSLDSNQPQHF
cdr3_nt: TGTGCCAGCAGCCTGGACAGCAATCAGCCCCAGCATTTT

v_call: TRBV12-3/TRBV12-4
clone_size: .
d_call: .
j_call: TRBJ2-3
cdr3_aa: CASKGPGADTQYF
cdr3_nt: TGTGCCAGCAAGGGCCCCGGTGCAGATACGCAGTATTTT

v_call: TRBV20-1
clone_size: once
d_call: .
j_call: TRBJ1-6
cdr3_aa: CSASIVGQTNSPLHF
cdr3_nt: TGCAGTGCTAGTATCGTAGGGCAGACGAATTCACCCCTCCACTTT

v_call: TRBV10-3
clone_size: .
d_call: .
j_call: TRBJ1-1
cdr3_aa: CAISETANTEAFF
cdr3_nt: TGTGCCATCAGTGAGACAGCAAACACTGAAGCTTTCTTT

v_call: TRBV6-2/TRBV6-3
clone_size: .
d_call: .
j_call: TRBJ1-5
cdr3_aa: CASSYLSLPQHF
cdr3_nt: TGTGCCAGCAGTTACCTCTCTCTGCCCCAGCATTTT

v_call: TRBV18
clone_size: .
d_call: .
j_call: TRBJ2-2
cdr3_aa: CASSLQATTGELFF
cdr3_nt: TGTGCCAGCTCACTACAGGCAACCACCGGGGAGCTGTTTTTT

v_call: TRBV27
clone_size: .
d_call: .
j_call: TRBJ1-6
cdr3_aa: CASRSRLRPNSPLHF
cdr3_nt: TGTGCCAGCAGAAGCCGACTCAGACCGAATTCACCCCTCCACTTT

v_call: TRBV7-2
clone_size: few
d_call: .
j_call: TRBJ2-4
cdr3_aa: CASSLAAPAKNIQYF
cdr3_nt: TGTGCCAGCAGCTTAGCGGCGCCAGCCAAAAACATTCAGTACTTC

v_call: TRBV18
clone_size: .
d_call: TRBD1
j_call: TRBJ2-7
cdr3_aa: CASHRGKDYEQYF
cdr3_nt: TGTGCCAGCCACAGGGGGAAGGACTACGAGCAGTACTTC

v_call: TRBV29-1
clone_size: .
d_call: TRBD1
j_call: TRBJ2-1
cdr3_aa: CSGLLGTAYNEQFF
cdr3_nt: TGCAGCGGCCTCCTCGGGACAGCCTACAATGAGCAGTTCTTC

v_call: TRBV10-3
clone_size: .
d_call: .
j_call: TRBJ2-1
cdr3_aa: CAISELGTVSSYNEQFF
cdr3_nt: TGTGCCATCAGTGAGTTAGGGACCGTCAGCTCCTACAATGAGCAGTTCTTC

v_call: TRBV9
clone_size: .
d_call: TRBD2
j_call: TRBJ2-3
cdr3_aa: CASSYNLLAGGRDPDTQYF
cdr3_nt: TGTGCCAGCAGCTACAATTTACTAGCGGGGGGGCGAGACCCAGATACGCAGTATTTT

v_call: TRBV19
clone_size: .
d_call: TRBD2
j_call: TRBJ2-3
cdr3_aa: CASRDSGGRDTQYF
cdr3_nt: TGTGCCAGTAGGGATAGCGGGGGGAGAGATACGCAGTATTTT

v_call: TRBV5-1
clone_size: .
d_call: .
j_call: TRBJ1-6
cdr3_aa: CASSSIGPRQGSSPLHF
cdr3_nt: TGCGCCAGCAGCTCTATAGGTCCTAGGCAGGGAAGTTCACCCCTCCACTTT

v_call: TRBV9
clone_size: .
d_call: .
j_call: TRBJ1-2
cdr3_aa: CASSVSEDYGYTF
cdr3_nt: TGTGCCAGCAGCGTCTCTGAGGACTATGGCTACACCTTC

v_call: TRBV5-1
clone_size: .
d_call: TRBD1
j_call: TRBJ2-1
cdr3_aa: CASSLVVQGDEQFF
cdr3_nt: TGCGCCAGCAGCTTGGTTGTACAGGGGGATGAGCAGTTCTTC

v_call: TRBV7-3
clone_size: .
d_call: TRBD1
j_call: TRBJ2-6
cdr3_aa: CASSPRTGEVTGANVLTF
cdr3_nt: TGTGCCAGCAGCCCCCGGACAGGGGAGGTTACTGGGGCCAACGTCCTGACTTTC

v_call: TRBV11-2
clone_size: .
d_call: TRBD1
j_call: TRBJ1-1
cdr3_aa: CASSTSRTGVRTEAFF
cdr3_nt: TGTGCCAGCAGCACGTCAAGGACAGGGGTTCGGACTGAAGCTTTCTTT

v_call: TRBV4-1
clone_size: .
d_call: .
j_call: TRBJ2-1
cdr3_aa: CASSQDASRTYNEQFF
cdr3_nt: TGCGCCAGCAGCCAAGACGCTAGTCGCACCTACAATGAGCAGTTCTTC

v_call: TRBV5-3
clone_size: .
d_call: TRBD1
j_call: TRBJ2-7
cdr3_aa: CARSRVTGIHEQYF
cdr3_nt: TGTGCCAGAAGCCGGGTGACAGGGATCCACGAGCAGTACTTC

v_call: TRBV7-2
clone_size: .
d_call: .
j_call: TRBJ1-1
cdr3_aa: CASSPGAANTEAFF
cdr3_nt: TGTGCCAGCAGCCCCGGCGCGGCGAACACTGAAGCTTTCTTT

v_call: TRBV27
clone_size: once
d_call: TRBD1
j_call: TRBJ1-2
cdr3_aa: CASSLGQGTLYGYTF
cdr3_nt: TGTGCCAGCAGTCTCGGACAGGGTACTCTATATGGCTACACCTTC

v_call: TRBV5-4
clone_size: .
d_call: .
j_call: TRBJ2-7
cdr3_aa: CASSPRDNSYEQYF
cdr3_nt: TGTGCCAGCAGCCCCCGGGACAACTCATACGAGCAGTACTTC

v_call: TRBV6-5
clone_size: few
d_call: .
j_call: TRBJ2-2
cdr3_aa: CASAKWGSNTGELFF
cdr3_nt: TGTGCCAGCGCCAAGTGGGGATCGAACACCGGGGAGCTGTTTTTT

v_call: TRBV11-3
clone_size: .
d_call: TRBD1
j_call: TRBJ2-3
cdr3_aa: CASSNTGADTQYF
cdr3_nt: TGTGCCAGCAGCAATACAGGGGCTGATACGCAGTATTTT

v_call: TRBV5-6
clone_size: .
d_call: .
j_call: TRBJ2-5
cdr3_aa: CASSSSGRLETQYF
cdr3_nt: TGTGCCAGCAGCTCCTCGGGCCGGTTGGAGACCCAGTACTTC

v_call: TRBV28
clone_size: few
d_call: .
j_call: TRBJ1-2
cdr3_aa: CASSTGTNYGYTF
cdr3_nt: TGTGCCAGCAGTACCGGGACTAACTATGGCTACACCTTC

v_call: TRBV6-2/TRBV6-3
clone_size: .
d_call: TRBD1
j_call: TRBJ2-5
cdr3_aa: CASSYFNQRDRGDF
cdr3_nt: TGTGCCAGCAGTTATTTTAATCAGCGGGACAGGGGAGACTTC